A selection of T cell receptor beta chains follows, all from one sample in a study of blood T cell repertoires in COVID-19. Profiled with immunoSEQ multiplex PCR; TCRdb holds only in-frame clones, not every one. This sample has roughly 250,000 clones; 87% occur once, and the top ten carry 2% to 2.5%. The source material was peripheral blood. Receptors were obtained from a woman between 45 and 60 years old with acute or convalescent COVID-19. Each CDR3 is given with its conserved first and last residue. The D gene is left open where the match is weak.

d_gene	v_gene	CDR3aa
TRBD1	TRBV28	CASRDRAQETQYF
TRBD2	TRBV4-2	CASSSPSGRSTYNEQFF
-	TRBV3-1/TRBV3-2	CASSQDGQRAFF
TRBD2	TRBV9	CASSAQREATYEQYF
-	TRBV27	CASSLEGAGNQPQHF
-	TRBV19	CASSAIWSTDTQYF
TRBD1	TRBV6-6	CASSNPDRAPRMGQFF
-	TRBV28	CASGEGLPKSRQPQHF
TRBD1	TRBV5-1	CASSLRGGQGNSPLHF
TRBD1	TRBV5-4	CASSSPGTGGNTIYF
-	TRBV2	CASCTGVYNEQFF
-	TRBV5-4	CASSFDSELFF
-	TRBV7-3	CASSFQQNTEAFF
-	TRBV28	CASSFYSNQPQHF
-	TRBV7-2	CASRRRQSDTGELFF
TRBD1	TRBV27	CASSLSGGGYEQYF
-	TRBV7-2	CASSLDGRAPETQYF
TRBD2	TRBV27	CASFTWGLGVTGELFF
TRBD1	TRBV3-1/TRBV3-2	CASSQYGTGNSGNTIYF
-	TRBV5-1	CASMAGTNEKLFF
-	TRBV5-1	CASSPGGTAGDTQYF
TRBD2	TRBV3-1/TRBV3-2	CASSPLAGGPGNEQFF
-	TRBV15	CATSVRHVSSTDTQYF
TRBD2	TRBV7-2	CASSLRPLAGAGGELFF
-	TRBV7-2	CASSLQGMNTEAFF
TRBD2	TRBV28	CASSWARTSGSETQYF
TRBD1	TRBV24-1	CATSAATGSETQYF
-	TRBV9	CASSVGAGQIHSPSPLHF
TRBD2	TRBV9	CASSFSGRLETQYF
TRBD1	TRBV2	CASSETGQGVGLYGYTF
TRBD1	TRBV5-1	CASSLGPQTGYTGELFF
TRBD1	TRBV24-1	CATSDWDSYYGYTF
-	TRBV2	CASSTQGLLNNEQFF
-	TRBV4-1	CASSQDRTGSYEQYF
TRBD2	TRBV9	CASSGGPSGTYEQYF
TRBD2	TRBV9	CASSSRLAGYNEQFF
TRBD1	TRBV28	CASSLLGGTGFSYEQYF
TRBD1	TRBV28	CASSPTRGTGTGNTIYF
-	TRBV12-3/TRBV12-4	CASSFLSGNTIYF
-	TRBV7-2	CASSYAGLTTEAFF
-	TRBV4-1	CASSRDVKRQAFF